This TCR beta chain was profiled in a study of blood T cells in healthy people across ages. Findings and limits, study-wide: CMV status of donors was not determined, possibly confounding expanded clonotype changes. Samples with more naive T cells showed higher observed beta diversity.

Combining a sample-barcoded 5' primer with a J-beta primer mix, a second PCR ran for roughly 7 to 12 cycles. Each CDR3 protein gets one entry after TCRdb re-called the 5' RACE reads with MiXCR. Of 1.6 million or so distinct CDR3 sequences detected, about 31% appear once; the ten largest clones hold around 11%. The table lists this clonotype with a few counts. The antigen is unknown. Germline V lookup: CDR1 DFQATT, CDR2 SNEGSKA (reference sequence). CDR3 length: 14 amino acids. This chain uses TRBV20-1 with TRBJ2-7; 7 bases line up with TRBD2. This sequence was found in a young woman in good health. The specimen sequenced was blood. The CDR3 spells CSHEGGDSSYEQYF. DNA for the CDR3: TGCAGCCACGAGGGAGGGGATAGCTCCTACGAGCAGTACTTC.